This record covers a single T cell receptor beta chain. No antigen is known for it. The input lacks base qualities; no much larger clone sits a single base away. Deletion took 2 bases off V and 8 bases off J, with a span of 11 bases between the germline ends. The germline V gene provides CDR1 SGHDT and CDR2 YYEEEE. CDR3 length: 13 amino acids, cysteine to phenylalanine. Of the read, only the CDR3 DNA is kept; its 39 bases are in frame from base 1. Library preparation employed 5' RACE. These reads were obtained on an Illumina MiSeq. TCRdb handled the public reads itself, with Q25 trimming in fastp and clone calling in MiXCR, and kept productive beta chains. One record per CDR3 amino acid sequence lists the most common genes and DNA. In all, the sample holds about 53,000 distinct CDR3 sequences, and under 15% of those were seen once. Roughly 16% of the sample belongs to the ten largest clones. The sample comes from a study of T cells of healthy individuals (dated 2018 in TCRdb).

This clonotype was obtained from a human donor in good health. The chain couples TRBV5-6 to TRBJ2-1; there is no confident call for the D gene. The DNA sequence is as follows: TGTGCCAGCAGCTTTACAGTGACCCATGAGCAGTTCTTC. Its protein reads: CASSFTVTHEQFF.